This TCR beta chain was observed in a study of blood T cell repertoires in COVID-19. About the research overall: Nucleic acid was either cDNA or gDNA, and it came from T cells, B-cell-depleted T cells, or PBMCs.

The V end lost 6 bases, the J end lost 4 bases, and 19 bases lay between the germline ends. Germline values: CDR1 MNHNY, CDR2 SVGAGI (reference sequence). The CDR3 has 16 amino acids. Original analysis: Amplification from reference gene primers served as the basis for estimated nucleated cell counts. Assay used: immunoSEQ multiplex PCR; TCRdb lists only in-frame clones, some missing. That table gives V, J and clone size, and the DNA gave D and trimming. Of about 200,000 clones in the sample, over 70% were seen once. The chain carries TRBV6-6 and TRBJ1-5, with unresolved D. The material sequenced was peripheral blood. This receptor was identified in a woman aged 80 or over with acute or convalescent COVID-19. CDR3 coding DNA: TGTGCCAGCAGCCATCCCGGCCTCCCGGGGAATCAGCCCCAGCATTTT. It codes for CASSHPGLPGNQPQHF.